The present T cell receptor beta chain was sequenced within a study of blood T cells in healthy people across ages. Germline V lookup: CDR1 LGHNA, CDR2 YSLEER. V shed 7 bases and J 2 bases; nucleotides not matched to a gene: 15. The CDR3 has 17 residues. Primers used in a second PCR of roughly 6 to 11 cycles were a sample-barcoded 5' primer and a J-beta primer mix. Through a template-switch adaptor with 12 random nucleotides, each cDNA molecule received a tag. Researchers report that each sample yielded at least 3 million CDR3-containing paired-end reads. Using its own MiXCR run on the 5' RACE reads, TCRdb lists one record per CDR3 protein. The sample holds under 850,000 distinct CDR3 sequences, 36% seen once.

The specimen sequenced was blood. The chain combines TRBV4-3 with TRBJ2-3; 7 bases are a match to TRBD1. The source of this sequence is a young man in good health. This CDR3 is CASNLQKGGLYTDTQYF. CDR3 nucleotides: TGCGCCAGCAACCTCCAAAAAGGGGGCCTCTACACAGATACGCAGTATTTT.